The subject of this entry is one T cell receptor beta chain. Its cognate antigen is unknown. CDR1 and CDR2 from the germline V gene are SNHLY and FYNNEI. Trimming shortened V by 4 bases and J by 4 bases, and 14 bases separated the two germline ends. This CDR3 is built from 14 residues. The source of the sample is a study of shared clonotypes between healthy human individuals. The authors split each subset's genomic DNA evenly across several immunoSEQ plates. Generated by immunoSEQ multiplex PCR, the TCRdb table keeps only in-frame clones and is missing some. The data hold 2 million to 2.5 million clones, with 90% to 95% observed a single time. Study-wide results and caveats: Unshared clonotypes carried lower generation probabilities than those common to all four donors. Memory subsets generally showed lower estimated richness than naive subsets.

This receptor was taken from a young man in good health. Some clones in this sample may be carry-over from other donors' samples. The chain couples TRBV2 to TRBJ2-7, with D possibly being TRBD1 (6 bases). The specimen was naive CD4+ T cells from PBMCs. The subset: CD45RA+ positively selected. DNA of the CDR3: TGTGCCAGCAGTGTAGGACAGAAGGTATACGAGCAGTACTTC. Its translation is CASSVGQKVYEQYF.